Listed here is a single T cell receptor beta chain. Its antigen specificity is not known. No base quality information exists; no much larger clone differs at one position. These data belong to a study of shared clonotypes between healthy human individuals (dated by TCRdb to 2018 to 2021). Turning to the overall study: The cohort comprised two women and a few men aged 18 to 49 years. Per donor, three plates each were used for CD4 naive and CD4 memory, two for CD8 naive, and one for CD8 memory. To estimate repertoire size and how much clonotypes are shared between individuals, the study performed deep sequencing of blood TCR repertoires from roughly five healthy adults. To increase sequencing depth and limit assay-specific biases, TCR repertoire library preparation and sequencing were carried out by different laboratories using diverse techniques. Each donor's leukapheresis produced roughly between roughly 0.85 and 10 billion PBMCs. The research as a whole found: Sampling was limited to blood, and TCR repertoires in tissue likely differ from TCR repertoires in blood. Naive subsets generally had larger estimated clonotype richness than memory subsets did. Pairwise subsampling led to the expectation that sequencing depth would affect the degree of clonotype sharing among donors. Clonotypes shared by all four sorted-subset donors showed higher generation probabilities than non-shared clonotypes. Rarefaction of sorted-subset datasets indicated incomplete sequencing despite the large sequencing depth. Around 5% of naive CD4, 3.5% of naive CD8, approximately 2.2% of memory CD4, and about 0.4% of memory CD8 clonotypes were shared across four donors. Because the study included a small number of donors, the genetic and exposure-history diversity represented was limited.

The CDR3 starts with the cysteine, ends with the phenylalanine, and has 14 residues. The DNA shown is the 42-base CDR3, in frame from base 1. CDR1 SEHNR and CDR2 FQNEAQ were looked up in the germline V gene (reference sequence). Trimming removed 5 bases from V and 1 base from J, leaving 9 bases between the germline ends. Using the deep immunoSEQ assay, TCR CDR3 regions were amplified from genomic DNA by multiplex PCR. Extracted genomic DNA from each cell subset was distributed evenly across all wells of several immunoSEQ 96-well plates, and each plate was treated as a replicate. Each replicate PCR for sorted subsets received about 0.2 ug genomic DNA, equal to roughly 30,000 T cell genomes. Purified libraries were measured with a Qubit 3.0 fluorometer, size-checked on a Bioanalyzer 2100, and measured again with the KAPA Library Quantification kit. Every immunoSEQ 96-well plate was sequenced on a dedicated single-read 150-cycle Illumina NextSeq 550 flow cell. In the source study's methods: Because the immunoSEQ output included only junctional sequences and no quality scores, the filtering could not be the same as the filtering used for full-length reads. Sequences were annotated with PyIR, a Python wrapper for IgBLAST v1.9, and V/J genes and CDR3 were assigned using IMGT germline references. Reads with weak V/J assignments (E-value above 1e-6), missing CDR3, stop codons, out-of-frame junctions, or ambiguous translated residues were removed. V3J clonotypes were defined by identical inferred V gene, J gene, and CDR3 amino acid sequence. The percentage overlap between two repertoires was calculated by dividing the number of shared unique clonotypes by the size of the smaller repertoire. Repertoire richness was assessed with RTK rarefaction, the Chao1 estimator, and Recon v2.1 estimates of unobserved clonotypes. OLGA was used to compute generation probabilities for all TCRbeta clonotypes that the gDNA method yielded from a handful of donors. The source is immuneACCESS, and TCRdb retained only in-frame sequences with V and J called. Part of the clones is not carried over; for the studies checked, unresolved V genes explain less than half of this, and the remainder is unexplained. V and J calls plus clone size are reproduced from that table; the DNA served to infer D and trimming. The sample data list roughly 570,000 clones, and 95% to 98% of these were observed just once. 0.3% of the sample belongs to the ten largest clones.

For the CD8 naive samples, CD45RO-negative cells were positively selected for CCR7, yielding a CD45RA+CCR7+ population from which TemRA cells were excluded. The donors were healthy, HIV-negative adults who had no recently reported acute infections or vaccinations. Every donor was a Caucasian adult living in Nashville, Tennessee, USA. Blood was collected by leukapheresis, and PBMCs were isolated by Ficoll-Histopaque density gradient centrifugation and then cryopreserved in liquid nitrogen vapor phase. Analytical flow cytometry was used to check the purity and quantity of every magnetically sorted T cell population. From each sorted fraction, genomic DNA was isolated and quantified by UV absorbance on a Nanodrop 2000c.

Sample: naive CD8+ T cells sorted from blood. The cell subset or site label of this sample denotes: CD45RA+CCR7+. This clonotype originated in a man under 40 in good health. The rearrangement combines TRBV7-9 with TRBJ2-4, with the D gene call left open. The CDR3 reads CASSPRLAKNIQYF. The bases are TGTGCCAGCAGCCCACGGTTGGCCAAAAACATTCAGTACTTC.